This is a list of T cell receptor beta chains from one sample in a study of early T cells in non-severe SARS-CoV-2 infection. From the 5' RACE reads, TCRdb called clonotypes with MiXCR, one entry per CDR3 protein. The sample yields about 50,000 distinct CDR3 sequences, approximately 8.5% seen once. What was sequenced was whole blood. The receptors were sampled from an adult who was a healthcare worker with PCR-confirmed SARS-CoV-2 infection or an uninfected control (not recorded which). CDR3s include the opening cysteine and the closing phenylalanine or tryptophan. The D gene is left open where the match is weak. Part of the rows lack a size; the others show once, few, many or a class for expanded clones.

>TRBV12-5|TRBD2|many|TRBJ2-3
TGTGCTAGTGGGACTAGCGGAGTCGGTCCCACAGATACGCAGTATTTT
CASGTSGVGPTDTQYF
>TRBV28|.|many|TRBJ1-1
TGTGCCAGCAGTTCCTCAACATCGGGAAGGACTGAAGCTTTCTTT
CASSSSTSGRTEAFF
>TRBV20-1|TRBD2|.|TRBJ2-3
TGCAGTGCTATTACTAGCGGGAGAGGGTCAGATACGCAGTATTTT
CSAITSGRGSDTQYF
>TRBV2|.|many|TRBJ1-6
TGTGCCAGCAGGACGGACCCCGTTGAGAGTTCACCCCTCCACTTT
CASRTDPVESSPLHF
>TRBV9|TRBD2|.|TRBJ2-1
TGTGCCAGCAGCCCTACTAGCGGGAGGGCCGCTGAGCAGTTCTTC
CASSPTSGRAAEQFF
>TRBV29-1|TRBD2|.|TRBJ2-5
TGCAACGGACTAGCTGGGGAGACCCAGTACTTC
CNGLAGETQYF
>TRBV9|TRBD2|.|TRBJ2-3
TGTGCCTCCAGCCCAGCGGGAGGGCGAGATACGCAGTATTTT
CASSPAGGRDTQYF
>TRBV29-1|.|.|TRBJ2-7
TGCAGCGCTAGACAGAGCTCCTACGAGCAGTACTTC
CSARQSSYEQYF
>TRBV6-2/TRBV6-3|.|.|TRBJ2-7
TGTGCCAGCAGTTACTCCAGAGACAGGAGCTCCTACGAGCAGTACTTC
CASSYSRDRSSYEQYF
>TRBV5-4|.|few|TRBJ2-1
TGTGCCAGCAGCTTGAGCGTTCTAAGCTCCTACAATGAGCAGTTCTTC
CASSLSVLSSYNEQFF
>TRBV5-1|TRBD1|many|TRBJ2-1
TGCGCCAGCAGCTTGGAAGGGACAGGGGCGGATGAGCAGTTCTTC
CASSLEGTGADEQFF
>TRBV7-8|.|.|TRBJ1-5
TGTGCCAGCAGCTTACAGAGCAATCAGCCCCAGCATTTT
CASSLQSNQPQHF
>TRBV20-1|TRBD2|.|TRBJ2-2
TGCAGTGCTAGAGTGCACGGGGGGGCCCTACCGAACACCGGGGAGCTGTTTTTT
CSARVHGGALPNTGELFF
>TRBV28|.|many|TRBJ1-6
TGTGCCAGCAGTTCTCCGGGGGATTCACCCCTCCACTTT
CASSSPGDSPLHF
>TRBV6-2/TRBV6-3|.|few|TRBJ2-2
TGTGCCAGCAGCCTCCAGGGGACCGGGGAGCTGTTTTTT
CASSLQGTGELFF